This entry lists 4 T cell receptor beta chains sequenced from one sample in a study of beta chain features in type 1 diabetes. Study conclusions and caveats: In all four CD4+ subsets, TCRB CDR3 length was significantly, moderately reduced in type 1 diabetes.

These TCRs' antigens remain unknown. Investigators reverse transcribed all isolated RNA, so they sequenced expressed TCRB transcripts. The data were produced by immunoSEQ multiplex PCR, yet TCRdb's version contains in-frame clones alone and is incomplete. The table shows hundreds of thousands of clones, with roughly an eighth occurring only once. Sequencing was done on a sample of naive CD4+ T cells from blood. These receptor sequences come from a man aged 18 to 29 with type 1 diabetes.

This clone was detected only a few times. The chain combines TRBV10-3 with TRBJ2-2; D is tentatively TRBD1 or TRBD2 (5 bases each). CDR3 length equals 14 residues. V lost 6 bases to trimming and J lost 1 base, with 9 bases between them. Germline CDR1 reads ENHRY; CDR2 reads SYGVKD. As DNA, the CDR3 is TGTGCCATCAGCCGGGACGGGAACACCGGGGAGCTGTTTTTT. Amino acids: CAISRDGNTGELFF.

This clone came up a few times. This chain joins TRBV7-8 and TRBJ2-3, with TRBD2 identical over 10 bases. V was pared by 5 bases and J by 1 base, with 9 bases of the junction left unmatched. Germline V gene lookup returns CDR1 SGHVS and CDR2 FQNEAQ. The length of the CDR3 is 17 residues. CDR3 loop: CASSLPSGGSGTDTQYF. CDR3 nucleotide sequence: TGTGCCAGCAGCCTCCCTAGCGGGGGATCTGGCACAGATACGCAGTATTTT.

The chain links TRBV7-8 to TRBJ2-5; 8 bases fit TRBD2. This CDR3 contains 13 residues. Germline values: CDR1 SGHVS, CDR2 FQNEAQ. The J segment lost 5 bases and the V segment lost 8 bases, leaving 7 bases of the junction unmatched. The CDR3 loop reads CASRLAGWETQYF. In DNA, the CDR3 is TGTGCCAGCCGATTAGCGGGGTGGGAGACCCAGTACTTC.

This clone was picked up a small number of times. The same CDR3 arises from other DNA sequences in this sample as well. The rearrangement links TRBV5-1 to TRBJ1-1; D gene uncertain. Germline V gene lookup returns CDR1 SGHRS and CDR2 YFSETQ. Trimming pared 1 base from V and 2 bases from J, leaving 6 bases between. There are 13 residues in the CDR3. The CDR3 coding sequence is TGCGCCAGCAGCTTGTCCAGCAACACTGAAGCTTTCTTT. Amino acids: CASSLSSNTEAFF.